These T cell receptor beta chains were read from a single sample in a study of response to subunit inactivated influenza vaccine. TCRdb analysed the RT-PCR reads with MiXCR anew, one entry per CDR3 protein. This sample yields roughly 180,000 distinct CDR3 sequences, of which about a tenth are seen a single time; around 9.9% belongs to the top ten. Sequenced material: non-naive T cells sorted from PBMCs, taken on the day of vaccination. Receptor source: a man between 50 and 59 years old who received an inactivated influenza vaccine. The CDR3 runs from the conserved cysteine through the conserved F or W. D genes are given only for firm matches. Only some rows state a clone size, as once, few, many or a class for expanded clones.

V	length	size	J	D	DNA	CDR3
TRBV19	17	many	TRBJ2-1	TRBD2	TGTGCCAGTAGTCCCCCCAGCGGGAGTACCTCCTACAATGAGCAGTTCTTC	CASSPPSGSTSYNEQFF
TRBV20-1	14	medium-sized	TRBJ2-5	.	TGCAGTGCTAGAGAGCTGGACCACCCAGAGACCCAGTACTTC	CSARELDHPETQYF
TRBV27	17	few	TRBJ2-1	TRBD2	TGTGCCAGCAGTTTATGGACGCCGGGACTAGCGAGTAATGAGCAGTTCTTC	CASSLWTPGLASNEQFF
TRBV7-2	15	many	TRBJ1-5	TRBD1	TGTGCCAGCAGCCCAGGGACAGGGTATATTCAGCCCCAGCATTTT	CASSPGTGYIQPQHF
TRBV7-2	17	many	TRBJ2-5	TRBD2	TGTGCCAGCAGCTTAGGATTCAGCGGGAGGGAGAGAGAGACCCAGTACTTC	CASSLGFSGRERETQYF
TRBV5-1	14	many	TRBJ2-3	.	TGCGCCAGCAGCGCCCCGGCTAGCACAGATACGCAGTATTTT	CASSAPASTDTQYF
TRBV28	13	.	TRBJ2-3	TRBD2	TGTGCCAGCGAGCGGGAGCCGACAAATACGCAGTATTTT	CASEREPTNTQYF
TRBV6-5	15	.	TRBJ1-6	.	TGTGCCAGCAGTTACTCGAGGCGGGGAAATTCACCCCTCCACTTT	CASSYSRRGNSPLHF
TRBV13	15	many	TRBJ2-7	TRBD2	TGTGCCAGCAGCCCCCGGATAGCGGGAGTTTCCGAGCAGTACTTC	CASSPRIAGVSEQYF
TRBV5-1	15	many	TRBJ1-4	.	TGCGCCAGCAGCTTGGTGCAGGGATCAAATGAAAAACTGTTTTTT	CASSLVQGSNEKLFF
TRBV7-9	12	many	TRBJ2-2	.	TGTGCCAGCAGCTTACGTTCCGGGGAGCTGTTTTTT	CASSLRSGELFF
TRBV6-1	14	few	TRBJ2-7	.	TGTGCCAGCAAACTCGGGTTTAGCTCCTACGAGCAGTACTTC	CASKLGFSSYEQYF
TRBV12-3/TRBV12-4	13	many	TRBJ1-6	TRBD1	TGTGCCTCCACCGGGACAGGGAATTCACCCCTCCACTTT	CASTGTGNSPLHF
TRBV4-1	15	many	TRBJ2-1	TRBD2	TGCGCCAGCAGCCAGTTTAGCGGGGGTTCAGATGAGCAGTTCTTC	CASSQFSGGSDEQFF
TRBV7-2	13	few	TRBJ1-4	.	TGTGCCAGCAGCTTATGGACCTACGGAAAACTGTTTTTT	CASSLWTYGKLFF
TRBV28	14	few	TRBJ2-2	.	TGTGCCAGCAGTTTTCATCCGTATACCGGGGAGCTGTTTTTT	CASSFHPYTGELFF
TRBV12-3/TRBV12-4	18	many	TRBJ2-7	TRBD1	TGTGCCAGCAGTCTCTCGGTTGTATGGGACAGGGGGCAGGGAGAGCAGTACTTC	CASSLSVVWDRGQGEQYF
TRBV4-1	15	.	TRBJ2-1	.	TGCGCCAGCAGCCAAGATCAGACCAGCTACAATGAGCAGTTCTTC	CASSQDQTSYNEQFF
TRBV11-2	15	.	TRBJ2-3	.	TGTGCCAGCAGCTCGGACGGATATAACACAGATACGCAGTATTTT	CASSSDGYNTDTQYF
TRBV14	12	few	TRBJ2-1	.	TGTGCCAGCAGCCAGACCGGGACTCGTCAGTTCTTC	CASSQTGTRQFF
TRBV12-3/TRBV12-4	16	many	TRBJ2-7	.	TGTGCCAGCAGTGGACGGGAGACAGAAGGGTCCTACGAGCAGTACTTC	CASSGRETEGSYEQYF
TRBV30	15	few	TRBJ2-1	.	TGTGCCTGGAGTGTGGGTAGCGGAGCCTACAATGAGCAGTTCTTC	CAWSVGSGAYNEQFF
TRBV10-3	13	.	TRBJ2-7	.	TGTGCCATCGGCGGGACTCAATCCTACGAGCAGTACTTC	CAIGGTQSYEQYF
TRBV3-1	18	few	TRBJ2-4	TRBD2	TGTGCCAGCAGCCAAATACTTCCCGGGACTAGCGGGAGAAACATTCAGTACTTC	CASSQILPGTSGRNIQYF
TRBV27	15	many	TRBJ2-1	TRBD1	TGTGCCAGCAGTTTCCCCGGGACAGCGAACGATGAGCAGTTCTTC	CASSFPGTANDEQFF
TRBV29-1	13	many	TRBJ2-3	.	TGCAGCGTTTCCCTGGGTCTAGGCGATACGCAGTATTTT	CSVSLGLGDTQYF
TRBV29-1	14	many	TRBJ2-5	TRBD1	TGCAGCGCCGGCCTGACAGGGGGGTCGGAGACCCAGTACTTC	CSAGLTGGSETQYF
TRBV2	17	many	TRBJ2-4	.	TGTGCCAGCAGTGGTAATTGGGACGGGAAAACTAAAAACATTCAGTACTTC	CASSGNWDGKTKNIQYF
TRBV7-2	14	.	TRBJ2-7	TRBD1	TGTGCCAGCACCTTGGACAGGCCCTCCTACGAGCAGTACTTC	CASTLDRPSYEQYF
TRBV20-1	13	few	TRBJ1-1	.	TGCAGTGGTTCGACAGCTTCCAACACTGAAGCTTTCTTT	CSGSTASNTEAFF
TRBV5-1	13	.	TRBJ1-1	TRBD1	TGCGCCAGTGGGACAGGGGGCATAACTGAAGCTTTCTTT	CASGTGGITEAFF
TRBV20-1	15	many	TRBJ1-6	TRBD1	TGCAGTGCTAGGGACAGGGGATCCTATAATTCACCCCTCCACTTT	CSARDRGSYNSPLHF
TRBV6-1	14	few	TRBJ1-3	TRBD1	TGTGCCAGTATGACAGGGTCGGCTGGAAACACCATATATTTT	CASMTGSAGNTIYF
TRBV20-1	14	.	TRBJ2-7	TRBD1	TGCAGTGCTAGAGATACTGACAGGGTCCACGAGCAGTACTTC	CSARDTDRVHEQYF
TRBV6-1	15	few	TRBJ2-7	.	TGTGCCAGCAGTCCTCAGCTCTCAGGCGGAGGCGAGCAGTACTTC	CASSPQLSGGGEQYF
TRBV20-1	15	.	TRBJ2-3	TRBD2	TGCTGTGCTAGAGATTTCCTAGCGGGAGTAGGTACGCAGTATTTT	CCARDFLAGVGTQYF
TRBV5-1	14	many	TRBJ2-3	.	TGCGCCAGCAGCATGGACGCGTCCTCCGATACGCAGTATTTT	CASSMDASSDTQYF
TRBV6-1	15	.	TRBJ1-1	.	TGTGCCAGCAGTGAAGGGGCAGGTATGAACACTGAAGCTTTCTTT	CASSEGAGMNTEAFF
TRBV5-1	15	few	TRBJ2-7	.	TGCGCCAGCAGCCCCCACTTGGGGGCACGGGGCGAGCAGTACTTC	CASSPHLGARGEQYF
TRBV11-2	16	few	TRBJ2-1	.	TGTGCCAGCAGCTTAATGGGGAGGGGGCTTGGGAATGAGCAGTTCTTC	CASSLMGRGLGNEQFF
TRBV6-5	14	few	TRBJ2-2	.	TGTGCCAGCAGTTACTCAGGGGGGACCGGGGAGCTGTTTTTT	CASSYSGGTGELFF
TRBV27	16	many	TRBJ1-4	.	TGTGCCAGCAGTTTAGGTTTCGGGTACGATAATGAAAAACTGTTTTTT	CASSLGFGYDNEKLFF
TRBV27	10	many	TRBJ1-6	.	TGTGCCAGCAGTTTATCACCCCTCCACTTT	CASSLSPLHF
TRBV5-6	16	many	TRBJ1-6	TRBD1	TGTGCCAGCAGCTCCGGGACAGGTCTTCTTAATTCACCCCTCCACTTT	CASSSGTGLLNSPLHF
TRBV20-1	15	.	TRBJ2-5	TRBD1	TGCAGTGCTAGAGGGACAGGGCGGGTAGGAGAGACCCAGTACTTC	CSARGTGRVGETQYF
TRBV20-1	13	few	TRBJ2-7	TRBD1	TGCAGTGCTAACCGGGACAGAACCTACGAGCAGTACTTC	CSANRDRTYEQYF
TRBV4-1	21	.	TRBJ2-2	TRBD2	TGCGCCAGCAGCCAAGGGGGGCTAGCGGGGGTGTTCAGCGGGAACACCGGGGAGCTGTTTTTT	CASSQGGLAGVFSGNTGELFF
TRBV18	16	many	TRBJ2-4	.	TGTGCCAGCTCACCAAGGTCGTCTCTGGGGGAAAACATTCAGTACTTC	CASSPRSSLGENIQYF
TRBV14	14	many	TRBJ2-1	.	TGTGCCAGCAGCCAACATAGGGGGTCGGGCGAGCAGTTCTTC	CASSQHRGSGEQFF
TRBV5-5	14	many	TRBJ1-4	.	TGTGCCAGCAGCAAGACGGCCGGGAGGGAAAAACTGTTTTTT	CASSKTAGREKLFF
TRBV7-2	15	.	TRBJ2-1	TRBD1	TGTGCCAGCAGCTTAACAGCAGGGGGCTCTCTTGAGCAGTTCTTC	CASSLTAGGSLEQFF